These 11 T cell receptor beta chains share one sample of origin, sequenced in a study of blood T cell repertoires in COVID-19. This table comes from immunoSEQ multiplex PCR, and its TCRdb copy is limited to in-frame clones, with some not included. This sample has under 350,000 clones, with around 87% found just once. Sequenced input: peripheral blood. Receptor source: a man in his sixties or seventies with acute or convalescent COVID-19.

The chain recombines TRBV4-2 with TRBJ2-1; 8 positions match TRBD2. The length of the CDR3 is 17 residues. After removal of 0 bases from V and 7 bases from J, the junction contained 11 bases not matched to a gene. Per the germline V gene, CDR1 is LGHNA and CDR2 is YNFKEQ. The CDR3 reads CASSQELSGRAGNEQFF. In DNA, the CDR3 is TGTGCCAGCAGCCAAGAATTGTCCGGGAGGGCCGGGAATGAGCAGTTCTTC.

This sequence joins TRBV10-1 and TRBJ2-7, with 9 bases that match TRBD1. The germline V gene encodes CDR1 WNHNN and CDR2 SYGVQD (reference sequence). This CDR3 has 13 amino acids. V lost 4 bases, J lost 5 bases, and 3 bases stayed unmatched. The CDR3 nucleotides are TGCGCCAGCAGTGGAAGGGACAGGGACGAGCAGTACTTC. Its protein is CASSGRDRDEQYF.

The gene calls are TRBV2 and TRBJ2-2; tentatively, D is TRBD1 (5 bases). Germline-derived CDR1 and CDR2 are SNHLY and FYNNEI. The V end lost 4 bases, the J end lost 0 bases, and 6 bases lay between the germline ends. The CDR3 covers 14 residues. The CDR3 DNA sequence: TGTGCCAGCAGTGGACAGACGAACACCGGGGAGCTGTTTTTT. Amino acid sequence: CASSGQTNTGELFF.

The V and J genes are TRBV3-1 (or the pseudogene TRBV3-2) and TRBJ1-2, with D unresolved. The CDR3 runs 14 residues. The germline V gene encodes CDR1 LGHDT and CDR2 YNNKEL (reference sequence). V was shortened by 1 base and J by 2 bases, with 8 bases between the two germline ends. The CDR3 loop is CASSQGTENYGYTF. CDR3 nucleotide sequence: TGTGCCAGCAGCCAAGGAACAGAAAACTATGGCTACACCTTC.

This clone is a singleton in its sample. This chain's CDR3 is CASSIRGLALNEQYF. The CDR3 nucleotides are TGTGCCAGTAGTATAAGGGGGTTGGCGCTCAACGAGCAGTACTTC. The gene calls are TRBV19 and TRBJ2-7, with D maybe TRBD1 (6 bases). Germline lookup yields CDR1 LNHDA and CDR2 SQIVND (reference sequence). V gave up 2 bases and J gave up 5 bases, with 16 bases separating them. This CDR3 has 15 residues.

The rearrangement links TRBV6-5 to TRBJ1-1; D remains unclear. This CDR3 is built from 13 residues. V was shortened by 7 bases and J by 4 bases, with 13 bases between the two germline ends. Germline loops: CDR1 MNHEY, CDR2 SVGAGI. The CDR3 is CASKSHRSTEAFF. The CDR3 coding sequence is TGTGCCAGCAAAAGCCACCGGAGCACTGAAGCTTTCTTT.

The DNA of the CDR3 is TGTGCCTGGAGTGCCAGGACAGAGCAGTACTTC. It specifies CAWSARTEQYF. V and J are TRBV30 and TRBJ2-7; possible D gene TRBD1, 5 bases. CDR3 length equals 11 residues. Trimming shortened V by 1 base and J by 7 bases, and 8 bases separated the two germline ends. Germline-derived CDR1 and CDR2 are GTSNPN and SVGIG (reference sequence).

The chain recombines TRBV28 with TRBJ2-3, with unresolved D. The CDR3 sequence is 14 residues long. Per germline, CDR1 MDHEN and CDR2 SYDVKM. The ends were cut back, 2 bases at V and 5 bases at J, with 11 bases in the middle. The CDR3 region is CASSLPSYQDTQYF. CDR3 DNA sequence: TGTGCCAGCAGTTTACCCTCCTATCAAGATACGCAGTATTTT.

The chain employs TRBV6-5 and TRBJ2-5; D unclear. Germline V lookup: CDR1 MNHEY, CDR2 SVGAGI. The V and J ends lost 2 bases and 4 bases respectively, with 8 bases between them. CDR3 length equals 13 residues. The CDR3 loop is CASSYAQAETQYF. The CDR3 DNA reads TGTGCCAGCAGTTACGCCCAAGCAGAGACCCAGTACTTC.

The V call is TRBV28, the J call TRBJ1-3; a weak D match, TRBD1 (5 bases). Trimming left V 2 bases short and J 5 bases short, with 13 bases between. The CDR3 is made up of 15 amino acids. Per germline, CDR1 MDHEN and CDR2 SYDVKM. The CDR3 coding sequence is TGTGCCAGCAGTTTAGAAAGGGGTTACCGAAACACCATATATTTT. Its translation: CASSLERGYRNTIYF.

This clone was found once. This sequence joins TRBV7-2 and TRBJ1-6, with D perhaps TRBD1 (6 bases). CDR1 is SGHTA, CDR2 FQGNSA, per germline. Deletions cut 5 bases from V and 5 bases from J, with 10 bases between. The CDR3 has 14 amino acids. In nucleotides, the CDR3 is TGTGCCAGCAGCCCCTGGACAGATAATTCACCCCTCCACTTT. Amino acids: CASSPWTDNSPLHF.